This T cell receptor (beta chain) originates from a study of blood T cell repertoires in COVID-19. Study overall: Both acute and convalescent COVID-19 samples were obtained from the United States, Italy and Spain. The analysed material was cDNA or gDNA that came from T cells, B-cell-depleted T cells, or PBMCs.

This CDR3 region has 15 residues. Germline assignment: CDR1 LGHDT and CDR2 YNNKEL (reference sequence). After removal of 0 bases from V and 6 bases from J, the junction contained 6 bases not matched to a gene. In the study's own analysis: Amplification from reference gene primers served as the basis for estimated nucleated cell counts. TCRdb's table, derived via immunoSEQ multiplex PCR, lists solely in-frame clones and lacks some. V, J and clone size are taken as reported in that table, and D and trimming were inferred from the DNA itself. The table has 150,000 to 200,000 clones, less than 85% seen once.

The source material was peripheral blood. The clonotype was recovered from a middle-aged man who had recovered from COVID-19. The V call is TRBV3-1 (or the pseudogene TRBV3-2), the J call TRBJ2-7; 9 bases fit TRBD2. The CDR3, as DNA: TGTGCCAGCAGCCAAGACTTAGCGGGAGAAGGCGAGCAGTACTTC. Amino acids: CASSQDLAGEGEQYF.